This T cell receptor (beta chain) was identified in a study of T cell responses to AZD1222 COVID-19 vaccine. Libraries were prepared by immunoSEQ multiplex PCR; TCRdb keeps only in-frame clonotypes and omits some of them. Of roughly 140,000 clones listed, less than 95% are singletons. The TCR comes from an adult in good health. Sequenced material: peripheral blood, taken on day 0 of AZD1222 vaccination.

CDR3 region: CASSQGTGLEAFF. The CDR3 bases are TGTGCCAGCAGCCAGGGGACAGGCCTCGAAGCTTTCTTT. The chain links TRBV11-3 to TRBJ1-1; 8 nucleotides line up with TRBD1. The ends lost 5 bases at V and 8 bases at J; junction bases unmatched: 7. Germline V gene sequence: CDR1 SGHNT, CDR2 YENEEA. There are 13 residues in the CDR3. The whole variable domain, filled in from reference TRBV11-3 and TRBJ1-1, reads EAGVVQSPRYKIIEKKQPVAFWCNPISGHNTLYWYLQNLGQGPELLIRYENEEAVDDSQLPKDRFSAERLKGVDSTLKIQPAELGDSAVYLCASSQGTGLEAFFGQGTRLTVV.